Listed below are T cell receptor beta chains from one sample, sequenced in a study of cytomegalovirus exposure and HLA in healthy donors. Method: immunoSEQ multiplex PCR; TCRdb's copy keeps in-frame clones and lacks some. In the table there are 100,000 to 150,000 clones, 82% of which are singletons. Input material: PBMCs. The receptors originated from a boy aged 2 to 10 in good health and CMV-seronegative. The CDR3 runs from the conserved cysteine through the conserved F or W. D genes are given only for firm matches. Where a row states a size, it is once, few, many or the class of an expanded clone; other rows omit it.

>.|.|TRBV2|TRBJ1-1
TGTGCCAGCGGGCAGGTGAACACTGAAGCTTTCTTT
CASGQVNTEAFF
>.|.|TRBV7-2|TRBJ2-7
TGTGCCAGCAGCTTATCTCGGGACACCTACGAGCAGTACTTC
CASSLSRDTYEQYF
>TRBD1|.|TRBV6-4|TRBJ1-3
TGTGCCAGCAGTACGAAGGACAGGTCCTCAACCCTTGGAAACACCATATATTTT
CASSTKDRSSTLGNTIYF
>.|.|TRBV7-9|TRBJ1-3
TGTGCCAGCAGCCCAGTAGCCCGTTCTGGAAACACCATATATTTT
CASSPVARSGNTIYF
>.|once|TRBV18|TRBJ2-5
TGTGCCAGCTCACCACGGCCCATGAAAGAGACCCAGTACTTC
CASSPRPMKETQYF
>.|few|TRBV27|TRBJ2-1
TGTGCCAGCAGCCGACAGGAATTAAATGAGCAGTTCTTC
CASSRQELNEQFF
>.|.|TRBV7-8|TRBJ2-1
TGTGCCAGCAGCTTAGACTCTCCCTCGTACAATGAGCAGTTCTTC
CASSLDSPSYNEQFF
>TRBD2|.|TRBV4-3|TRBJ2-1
TGCGCCAGCAGCCAAATAGTGGGGGGGGGAAGAGATGAGCAGTTCTTC
CASSQIVGGGRDEQFF
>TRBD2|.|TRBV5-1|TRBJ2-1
TGCGCCAGCAGCCCTTTCCGGACTAGCGGGGGACCTTACAATGAGCAGTTCTTC
CASSPFRTSGGPYNEQFF
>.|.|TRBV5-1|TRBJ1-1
TGCGCCAGCAGCTTGTATTCTGTCATCACAGGCCTCGAGAACACTGAAGCTTTCTTT
CASSLYSVITGLENTEAFF
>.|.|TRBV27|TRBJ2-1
TGTGCCAGCACTAATAGCTGGAGCTCCTACAATGAGCAGTTCTTC
CASTNSWSSYNEQFF
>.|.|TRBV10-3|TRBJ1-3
TGTGCCAGCCTGGGAGATGGAAACACCATATATTTT
CASLGDGNTIYF
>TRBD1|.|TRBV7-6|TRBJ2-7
TGTGCCAGCAGCTCCGAGGACAGGGGGTTAACCTACGAGCAGTACTTC
CASSSEDRGLTYEQYF
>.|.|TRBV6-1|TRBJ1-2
TGTGCCAGCAGTGCCCTCGGGGGTTCTGGCTACACCTTC
CASSALGGSGYTF
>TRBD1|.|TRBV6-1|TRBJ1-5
TGTGCCAGCAGAGACGGGACAGTCGGTTATCAGCCCCAGCATTTT
CASRDGTVGYQPQHF
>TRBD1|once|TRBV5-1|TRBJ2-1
TGCGCCAGCAGCTTCGGGACAGGTTACAATGAGCAGTTCTTC
CASSFGTGYNEQFF
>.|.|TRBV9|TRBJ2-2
TGTGCCAGCAGCGTAGACTCGTCCACCGGGGAGCTGTTTTTT
CASSVDSSTGELFF
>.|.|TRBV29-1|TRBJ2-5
TGCAGCGACGAGAACGCCCCCCAAGAGACCCAGTACTTC
CSDENAPQETQYF
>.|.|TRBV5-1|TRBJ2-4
TGCGCCAGCAGCTCCTCAGGGCCAGGGGCCAAAAACATTCAGTACTTC
CASSSSGPGAKNIQYF
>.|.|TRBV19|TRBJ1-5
TGTGCCAGTAGTATAGGAGGAGGGATGAATCAGCCCCAGCATTTT
CASSIGGGMNQPQHF
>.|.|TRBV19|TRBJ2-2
TGTGCCAGTAGTATAGGGAGCGTCGGAACCGGGGAGCTGTTTTTT
CASSIGSVGTGELFF
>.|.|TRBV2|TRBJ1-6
TGTGCCAGCAGTATCACCCGGGACAAGATCTATAATTCACCCCTCCACTTT
CASSITRDKIYNSPLHF
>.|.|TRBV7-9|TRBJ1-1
TGTGCCAGCAGCTTAGCGAACGGGTGGGAAGCTTTCTTT
CASSLANGWEAFF
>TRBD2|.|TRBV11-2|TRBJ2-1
TGTGCCAGCAGCCGGACTAGCGGGGGGGTGGGCAATGAGCAGTTCTTC
CASSRTSGGVGNEQFF
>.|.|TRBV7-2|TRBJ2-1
TGTGCCAGCAGCTTAGGTGTAGGGAGCTCCTACAATGAGCAGTTCTTC
CASSLGVGSSYNEQFF
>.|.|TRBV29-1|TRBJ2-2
TGCAGCGTAGCGGGGAGCAGGGGGCAGGGCACCGGGGAGCTGTTTTTT
CSVAGSRGQGTGELFF
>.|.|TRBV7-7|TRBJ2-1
TGTGCTAGCAGCTTAAACTCCCGGGAGTATAATGAGCAGTTCTTC
CASSLNSREYNEQFF
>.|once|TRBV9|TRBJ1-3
TGTGCCAGCAGCTCCTCCGGACGGGGGGGGCCCGCTGGAAACACCATATATTTT
CASSSSGRGGPAGNTIYF